This record covers a single TCR beta chain. These data belong to a study of blood T cell repertoires in COVID-19. Trimming took 9 bases from V and 5 from J; bases not matched to a gene: 12. Germline assignment: CDR1 LNHDA and CDR2 SQIVND (reference sequence). The CDR3 is 15 amino acids. Some clones are missing from TCRdb's copy, which holds only in-frame ones; the method was immunoSEQ multiplex PCR. The repertoire holds approximately 140,000 clones, with roughly 90% as singletons. The rearrangement uses TRBV19 and TRBJ2-5; 10 bases fit TRBD2. The sequence derives from a man between 65 and 85 years old with active COVID-19. The sequenced sample was peripheral blood. In DNA, the CDR3 is TGTGCCAGCGGATTGACTAGCGGGTCCCGGGAGACCCAGTACTTC. This translates into CASGLTSGSRETQYF.